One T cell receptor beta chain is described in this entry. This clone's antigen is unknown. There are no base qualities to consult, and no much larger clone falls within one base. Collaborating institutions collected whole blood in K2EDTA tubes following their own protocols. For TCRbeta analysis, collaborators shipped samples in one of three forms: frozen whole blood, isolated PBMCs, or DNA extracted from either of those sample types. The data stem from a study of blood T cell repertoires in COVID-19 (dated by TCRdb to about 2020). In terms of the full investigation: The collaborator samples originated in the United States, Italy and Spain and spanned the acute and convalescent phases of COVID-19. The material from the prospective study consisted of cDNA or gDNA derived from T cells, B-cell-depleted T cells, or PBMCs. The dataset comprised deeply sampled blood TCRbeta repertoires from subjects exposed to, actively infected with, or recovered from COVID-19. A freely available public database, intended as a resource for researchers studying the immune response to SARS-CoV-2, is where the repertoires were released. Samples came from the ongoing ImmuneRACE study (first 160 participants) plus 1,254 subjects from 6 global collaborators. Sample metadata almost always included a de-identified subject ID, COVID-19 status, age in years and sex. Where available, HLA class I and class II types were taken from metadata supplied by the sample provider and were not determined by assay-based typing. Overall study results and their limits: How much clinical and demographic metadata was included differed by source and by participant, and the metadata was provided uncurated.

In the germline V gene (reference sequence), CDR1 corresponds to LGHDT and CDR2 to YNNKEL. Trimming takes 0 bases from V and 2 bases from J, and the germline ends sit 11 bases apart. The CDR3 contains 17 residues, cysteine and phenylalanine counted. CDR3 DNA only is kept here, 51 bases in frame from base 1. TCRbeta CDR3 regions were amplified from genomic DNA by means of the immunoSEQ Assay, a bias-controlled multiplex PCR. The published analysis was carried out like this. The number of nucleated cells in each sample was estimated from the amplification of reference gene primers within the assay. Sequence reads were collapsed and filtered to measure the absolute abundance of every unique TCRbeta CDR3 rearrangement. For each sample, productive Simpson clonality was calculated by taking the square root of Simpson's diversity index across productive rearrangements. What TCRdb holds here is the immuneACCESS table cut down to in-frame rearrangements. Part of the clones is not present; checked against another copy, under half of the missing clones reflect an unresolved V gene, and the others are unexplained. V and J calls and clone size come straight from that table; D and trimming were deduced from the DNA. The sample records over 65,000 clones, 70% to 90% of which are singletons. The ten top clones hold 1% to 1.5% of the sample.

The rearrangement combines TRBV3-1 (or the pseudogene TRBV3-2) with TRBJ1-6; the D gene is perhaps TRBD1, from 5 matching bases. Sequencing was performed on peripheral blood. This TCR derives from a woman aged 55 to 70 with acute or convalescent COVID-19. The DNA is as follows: TGTGCCAGCAGCCAAGATCCCGCAGGGACCTATAATTCACCCCTCCACTTT. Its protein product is CASSQDPAGTYNSPLHF.